This T cell receptor (beta chain) stems from a study of metastatic and nonmetastatic thyroid tumors. Study context: Repertoires of blood and of tissue (tumor or nodule) from malignant and benign thyroid patients were compared. Findings and caveats of the study: TCR beta diversity was reportedly significantly higher in malignant thyroid tumors than benign nodules, in blood and tumor.

This clone is termed medium-sized (0.01 to 0.1%). Its cognate antigen is unknown. Authors' analysis steps: Clinicopathological groups differed in CDR3, with these differences serving to build a distant-metastasis classifier for papillary thyroid cancer. TCRdb re-analyzed the PCR reads through MiXCR. The V and J calls shown here were made by TCRdb, not taken from the authors' results. The sample has about 43,000 clones, 10% to 12% seen once; the top ten hold approximately 22%. This CDR3 has 15 amino acids. V was trimmed by 0 bases and J by 4 bases, leaving 11 bases between them. Germline V gene lookup returns CDR1 LGHNA and CDR2 YSLEER. Ahead of thyroid surgery, no patient had received treatment of any kind.

The sequenced material came from blood. The sequence derives from a female donor with papillary thyroid cancer or a benign thyroid nodule (not recorded which). Some clones in this sample may be carry-over from other donors' samples. This chain joins TRBV4-3 and TRBJ2-3; no definite D call. CDR3 bases: TGCGCCAGCAGCCAAGAGGGGATGGGCTCAGATACGCAGTATTTT. This gives the protein CASSQEGMGSDTQYF.